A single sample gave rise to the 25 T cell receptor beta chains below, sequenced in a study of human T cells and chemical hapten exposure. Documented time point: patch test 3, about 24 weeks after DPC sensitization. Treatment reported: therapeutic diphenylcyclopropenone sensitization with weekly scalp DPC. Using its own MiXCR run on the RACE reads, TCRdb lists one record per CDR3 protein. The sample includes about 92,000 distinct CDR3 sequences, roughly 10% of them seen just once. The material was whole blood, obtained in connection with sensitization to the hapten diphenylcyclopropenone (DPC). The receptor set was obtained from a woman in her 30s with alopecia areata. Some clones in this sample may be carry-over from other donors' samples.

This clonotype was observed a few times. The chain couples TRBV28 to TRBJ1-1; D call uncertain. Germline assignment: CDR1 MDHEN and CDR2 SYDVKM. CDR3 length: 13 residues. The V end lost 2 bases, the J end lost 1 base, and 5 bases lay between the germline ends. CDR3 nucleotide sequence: TGTGCCAGCAGTTTACCCTCGAACACTGAAGCTTTCTTT. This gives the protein CASSLPSNTEAFF.

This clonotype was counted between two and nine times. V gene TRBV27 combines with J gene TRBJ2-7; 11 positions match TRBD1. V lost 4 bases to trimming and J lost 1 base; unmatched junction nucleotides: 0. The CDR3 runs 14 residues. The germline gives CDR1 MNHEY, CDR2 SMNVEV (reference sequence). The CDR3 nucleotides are TGTGCCAGCAGTTGGGACAGGGGGTCCTACGAGCAGTACTTC. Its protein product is CASSWDRGSYEQYF.

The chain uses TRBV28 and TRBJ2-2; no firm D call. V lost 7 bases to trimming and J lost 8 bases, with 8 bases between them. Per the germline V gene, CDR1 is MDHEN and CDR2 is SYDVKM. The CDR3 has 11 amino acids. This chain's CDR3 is CASTLSGELFF. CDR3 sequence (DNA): TGTGCCAGCACCCTCTCTGGGGAGCTGTTTTTT.

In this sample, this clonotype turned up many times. The chain's CDR3 is CASSLEVAGTYEQYF. The CDR3 DNA follows: TGTGCCAGCAGCTTGGAGGTAGCGGGGACCTACGAGCAGTACTTC. V and J are TRBV5-4 and TRBJ2-7; 8 nucleotides agree with TRBD2. The CDR3 loop spans 15 amino acids. Germline V gene lookup returns CDR1 SGHNT and CDR2 YYREEE (reference sequence). The V gene end was trimmed by 0 bases and the J gene end by 2 bases; junction bases not matched to a gene: 4. Together with reference TRBV5-4 and TRBJ2-7, the CDR3 gives the full variable domain: ETGVTQSPTHLIKTRGQQVTLRCSSQSGHNTVSWYQQALGQGPQFIFQYYREEENGRGNFPPRFSGLQFPNYSSELNVNALELDDSALYLCASSLEVAGTYEQYFGPGTRLTVT.

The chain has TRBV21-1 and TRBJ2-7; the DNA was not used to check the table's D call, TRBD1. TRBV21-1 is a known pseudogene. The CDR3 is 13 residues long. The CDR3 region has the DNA TGTGCCAGCAGCAAGGGCGTAAGCTACGAGCAGTACTTC. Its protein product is CASSKGVSYEQYF.

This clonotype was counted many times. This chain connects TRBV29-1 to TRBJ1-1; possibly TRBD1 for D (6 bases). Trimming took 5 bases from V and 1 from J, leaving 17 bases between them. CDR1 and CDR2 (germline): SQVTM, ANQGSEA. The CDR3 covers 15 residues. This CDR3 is CSVHPFSTGNTEAFF. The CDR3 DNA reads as TGCAGCGTTCACCCCTTCTCGACAGGGAACACTGAAGCTTTCTTT.

This CDR3 reads CASSYGGSGRDNEQFF. As DNA, the CDR3 is TGTGCCAGCAGTTACGGGGGTAGCGGGAGGGACAATGAGCAGTTCTTC. The chain combines TRBV6-6 with TRBJ2-1; 11 positions agree with TRBD2. Unmatched junction bases numbered 5, after V lost 2 bases and J lost 5 bases. Germline loops: CDR1 MNHNY, CDR2 SVGAGI (reference sequence). The CDR3 is 16 amino acids.

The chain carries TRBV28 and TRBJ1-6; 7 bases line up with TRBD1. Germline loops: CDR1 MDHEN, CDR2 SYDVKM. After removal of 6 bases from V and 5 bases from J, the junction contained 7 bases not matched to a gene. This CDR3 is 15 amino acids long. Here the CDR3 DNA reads TGTGCCAGCAGGTTCGGGACAGAGAATAATTCACCCCTCCACTTT. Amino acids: CASRFGTENNSPLHF.

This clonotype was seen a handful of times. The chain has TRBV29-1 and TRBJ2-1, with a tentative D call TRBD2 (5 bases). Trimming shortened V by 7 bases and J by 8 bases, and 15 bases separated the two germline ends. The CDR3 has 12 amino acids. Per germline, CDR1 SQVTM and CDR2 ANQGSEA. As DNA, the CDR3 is TGCAGCGCCGGACGGACTGGGGATGAGCAGTTCTTC. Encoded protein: CSAGRTGDEQFF.

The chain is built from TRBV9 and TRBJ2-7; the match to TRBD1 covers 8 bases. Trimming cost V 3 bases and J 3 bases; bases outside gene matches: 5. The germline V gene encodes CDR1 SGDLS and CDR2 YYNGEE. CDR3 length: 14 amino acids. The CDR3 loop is CASSAGTGDYEQYF. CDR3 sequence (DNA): TGTGCCAGCAGCGCCGGGACAGGCGACTACGAGCAGTACTTC. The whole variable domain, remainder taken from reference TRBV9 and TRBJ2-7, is DSGVTQTPKHLITATGQRVTLRCSPRSGDLSVYWYQQSLDQGLQFLIQYYNGEERAKGNILERFSAQQFPDLHSELNLSSLELGDSALYFCASSAGTGDYEQYFGPGTRLTVT.

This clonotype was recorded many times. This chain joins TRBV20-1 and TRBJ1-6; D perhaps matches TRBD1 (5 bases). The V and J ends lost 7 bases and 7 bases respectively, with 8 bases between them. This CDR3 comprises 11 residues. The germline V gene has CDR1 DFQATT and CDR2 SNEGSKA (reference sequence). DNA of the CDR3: TGCAGTGGGGGACGAAATTCACCCCTCCACTTT. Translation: CSGGRNSPLHF.

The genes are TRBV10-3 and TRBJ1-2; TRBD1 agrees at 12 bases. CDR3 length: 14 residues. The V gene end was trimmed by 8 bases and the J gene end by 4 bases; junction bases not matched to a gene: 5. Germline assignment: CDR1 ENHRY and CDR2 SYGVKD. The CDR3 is CAIRDRGQFYGYTF. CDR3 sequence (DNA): TGTGCCATCCGGGACAGGGGGCAATTCTATGGCTACACCTTC.

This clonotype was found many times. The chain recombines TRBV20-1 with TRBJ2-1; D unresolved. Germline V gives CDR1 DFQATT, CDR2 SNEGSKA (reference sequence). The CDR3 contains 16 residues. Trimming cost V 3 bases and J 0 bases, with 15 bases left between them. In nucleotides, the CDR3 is TGCAGTGCTAGTCCATACGTGACTTACTCCTACAATGAGCAGTTCTTC. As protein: CSASPYVTYSYNEQFF.

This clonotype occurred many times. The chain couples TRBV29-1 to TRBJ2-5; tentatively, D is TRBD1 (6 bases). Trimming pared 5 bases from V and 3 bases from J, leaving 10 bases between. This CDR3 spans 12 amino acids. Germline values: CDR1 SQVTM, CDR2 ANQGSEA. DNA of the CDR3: TGCAGCGTTCAGGGGCCTGAAGAGACCCAGTACTTC. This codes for CSVQGPEETQYF.

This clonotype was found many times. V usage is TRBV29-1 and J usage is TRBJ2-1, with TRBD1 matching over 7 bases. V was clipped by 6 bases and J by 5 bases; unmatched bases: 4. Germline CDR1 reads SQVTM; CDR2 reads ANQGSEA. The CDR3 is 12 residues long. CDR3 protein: CSVGDRDNEQFF. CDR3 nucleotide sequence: TGCAGCGTGGGGGACAGAGACAATGAGCAGTTCTTC.

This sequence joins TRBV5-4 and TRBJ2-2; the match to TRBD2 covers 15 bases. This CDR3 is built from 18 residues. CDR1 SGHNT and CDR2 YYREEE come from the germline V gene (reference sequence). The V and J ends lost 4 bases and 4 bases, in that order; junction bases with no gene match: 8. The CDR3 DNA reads TGTGCCAGCAGCCCGCGGACTAGCGGGGGGGCAGGCACCGGGGAGCTGTTTTTT. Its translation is CASSPRTSGGAGTGELFF.

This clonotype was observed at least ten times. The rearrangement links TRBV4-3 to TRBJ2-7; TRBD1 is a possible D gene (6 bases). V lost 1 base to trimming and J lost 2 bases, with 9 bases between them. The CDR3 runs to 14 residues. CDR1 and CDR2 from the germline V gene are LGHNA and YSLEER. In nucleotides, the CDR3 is TGCGCCAGCAGCCAAGTAGACAGGACCTACGAGCAGTACTTC. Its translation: CASSQVDRTYEQYF.

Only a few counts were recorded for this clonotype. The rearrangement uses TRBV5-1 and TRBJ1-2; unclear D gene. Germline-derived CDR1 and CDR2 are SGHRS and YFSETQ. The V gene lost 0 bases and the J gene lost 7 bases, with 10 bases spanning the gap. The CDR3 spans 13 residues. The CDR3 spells CASSLGQAAGYTF. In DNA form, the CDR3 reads TGCGCCAGCAGCTTGGGGCAGGCGGCTGGCTACACCTTC.

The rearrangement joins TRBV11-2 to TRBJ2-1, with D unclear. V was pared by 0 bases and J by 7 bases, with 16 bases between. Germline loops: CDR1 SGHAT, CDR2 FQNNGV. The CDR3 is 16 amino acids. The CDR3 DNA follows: TGTGCCAGCAGCTTAGATGGGTGGACGGTACCAAATGAGCAGTTCTTC. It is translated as CASSLDGWTVPNEQFF.

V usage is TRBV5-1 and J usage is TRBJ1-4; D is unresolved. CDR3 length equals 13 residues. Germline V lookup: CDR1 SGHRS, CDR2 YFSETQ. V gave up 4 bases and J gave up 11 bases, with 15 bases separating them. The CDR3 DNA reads TGCGCCAGCAGCCCCCAAAAGGGCGAGAAACTGTTTTTT. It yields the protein CASSPQKGEKLFF.

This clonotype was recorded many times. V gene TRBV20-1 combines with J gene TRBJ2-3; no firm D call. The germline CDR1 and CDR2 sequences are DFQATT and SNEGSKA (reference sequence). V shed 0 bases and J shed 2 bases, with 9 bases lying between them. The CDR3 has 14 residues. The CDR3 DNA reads TGCAGTGCTAGAGATGGGCCCTACACAGATACGCAGTATTTT. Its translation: CSARDGPYTDTQYF.

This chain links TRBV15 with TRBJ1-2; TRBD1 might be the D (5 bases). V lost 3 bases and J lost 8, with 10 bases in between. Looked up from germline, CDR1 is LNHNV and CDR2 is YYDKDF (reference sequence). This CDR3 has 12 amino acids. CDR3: CATSRDIWGYTF. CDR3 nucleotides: TGTGCCACCAGCAGGGACATTTGGGGCTACACCTTC.

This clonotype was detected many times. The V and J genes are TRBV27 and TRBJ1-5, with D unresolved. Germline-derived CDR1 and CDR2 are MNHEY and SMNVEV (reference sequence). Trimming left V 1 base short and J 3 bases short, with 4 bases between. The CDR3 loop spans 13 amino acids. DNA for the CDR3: TGTGCCAGCAGTTTATACGTCAATCAGCCCCAGCATTTT. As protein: CASSLYVNQPQHF.

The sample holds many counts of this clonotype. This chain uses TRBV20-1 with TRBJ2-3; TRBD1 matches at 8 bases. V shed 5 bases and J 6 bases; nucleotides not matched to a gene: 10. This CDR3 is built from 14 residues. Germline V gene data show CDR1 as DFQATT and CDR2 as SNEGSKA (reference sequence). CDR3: CSAHSRGLDDTQYF. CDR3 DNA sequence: TGCAGTGCTCACTCCAGGGGGCTGGACGATACGCAGTATTTT.

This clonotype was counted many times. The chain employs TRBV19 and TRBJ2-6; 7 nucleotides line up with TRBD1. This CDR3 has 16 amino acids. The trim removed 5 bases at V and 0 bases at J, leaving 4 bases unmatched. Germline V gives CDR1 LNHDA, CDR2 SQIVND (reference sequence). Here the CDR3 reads CASSATGVSGANVLTF. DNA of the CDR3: TGTGCCAGTAGTGCTACAGGGGTCTCTGGGGCCAACGTCCTGACTTTC.